The clone carrying this T cell receptor beta chain was seen a handful of times. Its antigen is unknown. TCRdb's copy holds only in-frame clones and misses some; the assay was immunoSEQ multiplex PCR. The data contain over 100,000 clones, more than 80% of them singletons. This sample was taken from a study of T cell responses to AZD1222 COVID-19 vaccine. Study-wide context: Both about-4-week and about-12-week second-dose recipients were combined.

Study-level points and caveats: Repertoires were obtained solely post-peak T cell response. Nearly half of unique spike-specific TCRs reportedly avoided B.1.351 and B.1.1.7 mutated regions. In a largely white British group with more females than males, clonal diversity was possibly underestimated.

The CDR3 has 17 residues. Germline-derived CDR1 and CDR2 are PRHDT and FYEKMQ (reference sequence). Trimming stripped 4 bases from V and 1 base from J, with 17 bases between. The sequencing used peripheral blood, collected on day 0 of AZD1222 vaccination. The source of this sequence is an adult in good health. V gene TRBV13 combines with J gene TRBJ1-3, with a weak D call TRBD1 (5 bases). The CDR3: CASSSRKGRRSGNTIYF. The CDR3 DNA follows: TGTGCCAGCAGCTCCCGAAAGGGGAGGCGGTCTGGAAACACCATATATTTT.